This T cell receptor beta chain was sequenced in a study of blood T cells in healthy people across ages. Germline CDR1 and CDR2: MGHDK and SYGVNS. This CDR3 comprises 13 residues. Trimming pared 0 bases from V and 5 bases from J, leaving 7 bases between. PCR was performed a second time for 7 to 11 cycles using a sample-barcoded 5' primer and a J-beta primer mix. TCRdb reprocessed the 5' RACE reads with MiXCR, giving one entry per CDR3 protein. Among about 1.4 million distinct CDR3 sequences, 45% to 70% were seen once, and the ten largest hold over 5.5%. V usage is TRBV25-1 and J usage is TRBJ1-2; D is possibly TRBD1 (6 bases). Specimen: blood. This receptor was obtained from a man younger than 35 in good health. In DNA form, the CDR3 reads TGTGCCAGCAGTGAATATCAGGGGTATGGCTACACCTTC. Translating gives CASSEYQGYGYTF.